A single sample is the source of the 8 T cell receptor beta chains below, sequenced in a study of cytomegalovirus exposure and HLA in healthy donors. A multiplex PCR was run with 60 Vbeta primers and 13 Jbeta primers. Libraries were prepared by immunoSEQ multiplex PCR; TCRdb keeps only in-frame clonotypes and omits some of them. The sample records under 200,000 clones, roughly four fifths being singletons. Sequenced: PBMCs. All receptors come from a girl aged 2 to 9 in good health and CMV-seropositive.

The chain joins TRBV6-6 to TRBJ2-3; D possibly corresponds to TRBD2 (7 bases). This CDR3 spans 13 amino acids. Trimming took 8 bases from V and 5 from J, leaving 14 bases between them. CDR1 is MNHNY and CDR2 is SVGAGI in the germline V gene (reference sequence). The CDR3, as DNA: TGTGCCAGCGGGGGGGGGCAGGGAGATACGCAGTATTTT. This gives the protein CASGGGQGDTQYF.

As regards this clone: At the DNA level, this CDR3 is encoded by other sequences in the same sample as well. The V gene is TRBV19, the J gene TRBJ2-1; TRBD2 agrees at 10 bases. Trimming at V came to 6 bases and at J to 7 bases, leaving 6 bases not matched to a gene. The CDR3 has 14 residues. CDR1 is LNHDA and CDR2 is SQIVND in the germline V gene (reference sequence). CDR3 sequence: CASSKGLASNEQFF. The CDR3 DNA reads TGTGCCAGTAGCAAGGGACTAGCGTCTAATGAGCAGTTCTTC.

The V gene is TRBV5-4, the J gene TRBJ2-1, with 12 bases identical to TRBD2. After removal of 4 bases from V and 10 bases from J, the junction contained 6 bases not matched to a gene. Germline V CDR1 and CDR2: SGHNT, YYREEE (reference sequence). The CDR3 is made up of 14 amino acids. In DNA form, the CDR3 reads TGTGCCAGCAGCCGTCTAGCGGGAGGGCAAGAGCAGTTCTTC. Its protein product is CASSRLAGGQEQFF.

This clone was recorded once. The V call is TRBV7-9, the J call TRBJ1-5; weak D call: TRBD1 (6 bases). The germline V and J ends were trimmed by 1 base and 7 bases, with 20 bases remaining between them. Germline V gives CDR1 SEHNR, CDR2 FQNEAQ (reference sequence). The CDR3 totals 17 residues. The CDR3 DNA is TGTGCCAGCAGCTTAGGCGATTACAGGGCACGCGGGCAGCCCCAGCATTTT. Residues: CASSLGDYRARGQPQHF.

The chain couples TRBV9 to TRBJ2-3; TRBD2 matches 10 bases. Germline CDR1 is SGDLS and CDR2 is YYNGEE. V was pared by 4 bases and J by 6 bases, with 8 bases of the junction left unmatched. CDR3 length: 15 amino acids. This CDR3 is CASSRTSGISDTQYF. The CDR3 coding sequence is TGTGCCAGCAGCCGTACTAGCGGGATCTCCGATACGCAGTATTTT.

The chain combines TRBV10-3 with TRBJ1-1; maybe TRBD1 (5 bases). Germline-derived CDR1 and CDR2 are ENHRY and SYGVKD. This CDR3 has 13 residues. The V end lost 4 bases, the J end lost 1 base, and 7 bases lay between the germline ends. The CDR3 coding sequence is TGTGCCATCAGTGTGACAGCGAACACTGAAGCTTTCTTT. It specifies CAISVTANTEAFF.

V usage is TRBV4-2 and J usage is TRBJ2-5; 9 bases line up with TRBD2. The CDR3 is made up of 18 amino acids. Germline V CDR1 and CDR2: LGHNA, YNFKEQ. J lost 1 base, V lost 4 bases, and 13 bases had no gene match. The CDR3 loop reads CASSPKAGGAGGQETQYF. CDR3 in DNA: TGTGCCAGCAGCCCTAAGGCGGGAGGAGCGGGGGGCCAAGAGACCCAGTACTTC.

This sequence joins TRBV19 and TRBJ2-7, with D unresolved. The V end lost 4 bases, the J end lost 2 bases, and 9 bases lay between the germline ends. This CDR3 is 13 amino acids long. Germline V gives CDR1 LNHDA, CDR2 SQIVND (reference sequence). The CDR3 protein is CASSTQATYEQYF. The CDR3 region has the DNA TGTGCCAGTAGTACTCAAGCTACCTACGAGCAGTACTTC.